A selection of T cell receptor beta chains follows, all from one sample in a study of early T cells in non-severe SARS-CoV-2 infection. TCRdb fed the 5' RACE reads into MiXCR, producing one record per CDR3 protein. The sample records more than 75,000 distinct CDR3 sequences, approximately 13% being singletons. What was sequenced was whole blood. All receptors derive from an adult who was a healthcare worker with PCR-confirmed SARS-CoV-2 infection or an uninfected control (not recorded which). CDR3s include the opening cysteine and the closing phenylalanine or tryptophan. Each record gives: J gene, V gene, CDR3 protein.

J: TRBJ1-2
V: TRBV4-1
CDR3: CASSQGQGAYYGYTF

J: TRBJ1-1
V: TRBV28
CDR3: CASSFLMGGTEAFF

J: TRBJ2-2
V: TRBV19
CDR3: CASSIWRTGNTGELFF

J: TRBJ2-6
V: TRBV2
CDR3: CASSEPVSGANVLTF

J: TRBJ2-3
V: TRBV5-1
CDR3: CASSWGLAVTDTQYF

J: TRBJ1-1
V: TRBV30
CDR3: CAWSVDRNTEAFF

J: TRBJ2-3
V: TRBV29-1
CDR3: CSASSRADTQYF

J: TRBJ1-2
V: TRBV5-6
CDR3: CASSRFFYGYTF

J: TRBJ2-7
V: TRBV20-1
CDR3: CSARGGQFYEQYF

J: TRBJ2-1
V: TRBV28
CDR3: CATYQGSYNEQFF

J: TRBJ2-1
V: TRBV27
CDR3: CASSFGWGLAASYNEQFF

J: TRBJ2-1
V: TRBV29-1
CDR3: CSVDGTSFLYNEQFF

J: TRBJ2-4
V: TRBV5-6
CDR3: CASSLVGLVLAKNIQYF

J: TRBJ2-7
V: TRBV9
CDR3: CASSADRAYEQYF

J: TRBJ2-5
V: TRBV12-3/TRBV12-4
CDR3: CASRLTGGGETQYF

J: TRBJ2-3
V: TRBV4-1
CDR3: CASSPWTSGAGDTQYF

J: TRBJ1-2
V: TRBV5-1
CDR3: CASSLDPGGNYGYTF

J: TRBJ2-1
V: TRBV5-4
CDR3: CASRRAGGPGNEQFF

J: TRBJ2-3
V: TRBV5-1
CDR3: CASSFPTSGGTDTQYF

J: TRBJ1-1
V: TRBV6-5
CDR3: CASLPIFQGDTEAFF

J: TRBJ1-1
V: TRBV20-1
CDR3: CSARDVGGGTEAFF

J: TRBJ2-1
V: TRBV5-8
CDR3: CASSSGQGGTYNEQFF

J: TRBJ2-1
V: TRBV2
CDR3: CASRDTLDNEQFF

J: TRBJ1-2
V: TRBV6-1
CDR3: CASSEGPALNYGYTF

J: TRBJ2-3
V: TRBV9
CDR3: CASSVETGKTDTQYF

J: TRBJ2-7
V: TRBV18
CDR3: CASSPVLSYEQYF

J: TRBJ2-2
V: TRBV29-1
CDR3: CSAVPLQGTGELFF

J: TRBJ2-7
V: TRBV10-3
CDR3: CAISDSGRSGGFLEQYF

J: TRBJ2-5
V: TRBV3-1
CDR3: CASSQALAGSETQYF

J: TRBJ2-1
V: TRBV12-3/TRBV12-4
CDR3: CASSLNTGDKQFF

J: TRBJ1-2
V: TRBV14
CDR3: CASSHIGVYGYTF

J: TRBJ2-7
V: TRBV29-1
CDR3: CSVVFGRGGYEQYF

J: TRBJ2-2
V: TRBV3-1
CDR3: CASSQATGAELFF

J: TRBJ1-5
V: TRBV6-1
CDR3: CASSATRHAGNQPQHF

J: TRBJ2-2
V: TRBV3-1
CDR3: CASSHSLAGLGKRTGELFF

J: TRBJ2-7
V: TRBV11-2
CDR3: CASSLGGTFYEQYF

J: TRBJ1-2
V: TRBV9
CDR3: CASSTQQGAYGYTF